This T cell receptor beta chain was retrieved from a study of blood T cells in healthy people across ages. This CDR3 contains 15 residues. Germline CDR1 is ENHRY and CDR2 is SYGVKD. V gave up 2 bases and J gave up 5 bases; unmatched junction bases: 4. The use of a sample-barcoded 5' primer and a J-beta primer mix characterized a second PCR of about 6 to 12 cycles. Individual samples furnished no less than 3 million CDR3-containing paired-end reads apiece. Using its own MiXCR run on the 5' RACE reads, TCRdb lists one record per CDR3 protein. This sample carries 550,000 to 600,000 distinct CDR3 sequences, 45% to 55% of them seen once, and the ten largest clones take around 24%.

The clonotype was recovered from a man older than 75 in good health. The sequencing input was blood. This chain uses TRBV10-3 with TRBJ2-7; 12 bases map to TRBD1. Written as DNA, the CDR3 is TGTGCCATCAGTGAGCTGGGACAGGGGGCCCACGAGCAGTACTTC. Translated, it gives CAISELGQGAHEQYF.